This passage covers 9 T cell receptor beta chains from one sample sequenced in a study of cytomegalovirus exposure and HLA in healthy donors. The PCR made use of 60 Vbeta and 13 Jbeta primers. TCRdb's table, derived via immunoSEQ multiplex PCR, lists solely in-frame clones and lacks some. The sample contains about 160,000 clones, approximately 81% of which appear only once. Sample: PBMCs. The source is a male donor in good health and CMV-seronegative.

The V and J genes are TRBV9 and TRBJ2-3, with TRBD2 matching over 7 bases. The CDR3 is 16 amino acids. V shed 1 base and J 5 bases; nucleotides not matched to a gene: 10. In germline, CDR1 is SGDLS, CDR2 YYNGEE. The CDR3 is CASSVYEGGLGDTQYF. CDR3 sequence (DNA): TGTGCCAGCAGCGTATATGAGGGAGGGCTCGGAGATACGCAGTATTTT. The full variable domain, in which reference TRBV9 and TRBJ2-3 provide the parts outside the CDR3, is DSGVTQTPKHLITATGQRVTLRCSPRSGDLSVYWYQQSLDQGLQFLIQYYNGEERAKGNILERFSAQQFPDLHSELNLSSLELGDSALYFCASSVYEGGLGDTQYFGPGTRLTVL.

This chain joins TRBV30 and TRBJ2-3, with D possibly being TRBD1 (5 bases). Germline CDR1 is GTSNPN and CDR2 is SVGIG (reference sequence). Between the trimmed V and J ends, which lost 3 bases and 1 base, there was a span of 11 bases. The CDR3 is 14 residues long. CDR3 region: CAWSALGGTDTQYF. The CDR3, as DNA: TGTGCCTGGAGCGCCTTAGGGGGCACAGATACGCAGTATTTT.

V is TRBV4-3 and J is TRBJ2-2; D is possibly TRBD2 (6 bases). The CDR3 is made up of 18 amino acids. The V end lost 1 base, the J end lost 0 bases, and 15 bases lay between the germline ends. Per the germline V gene, CDR1 is LGHNA and CDR2 is YSLEER. This CDR3 is CASSQVSSGRPNTGELFF. CDR3 coding DNA: TGCGCCAGCAGCCAAGTGAGTTCCGGGAGACCGAACACCGGGGAGCTGTTTTTT.

This clone has more than one count but fewer than ten. This chain joins TRBV6-1 and TRBJ2-1; D gene unclear. Trimming took 2 bases from V and 6 from J, leaving 11 bases between them. Germline loops: CDR1 MNHNS, CDR2 SASEGT. This CDR3 spans 14 amino acids. CDR3 residues: CASSEIPSLNEQFF. The CDR3 DNA is TGTGCCAGCAGTGAAATCCCCTCCCTCAATGAGCAGTTCTTC.

The CDR3 here is CAWSVRLPLASTDTQYF. Written as DNA, the CDR3 is TGTGCCTGGAGTGTACGCCTGCCGTTAGCTAGCACAGATACGCAGTATTTT. The J gene is TRBJ2-3, the V gene TRBV30; no firm D call. Germline CDR1 GTSNPN, CDR2 SVGIG (reference sequence). This CDR3 is built from 17 residues. V was cut by 0 bases and J by 0 bases, with 16 bases left in between. The whole variable domain, remainder taken from reference TRBV30 and TRBJ2-3, is SQTIHQWPATLVQPVGSPLSLECTVEGTSNPNLYWYRQAAGRGLQLLFYSVGIGQISSEVPQNLSASRPQDRQFILSSKKLLLSDSGFYLCAWSVRLPLASTDTQYFGPGTRLTVL.

The chain has TRBV7-8 and TRBJ2-7; TRBD2 matches 8 bases. J was trimmed by 2 bases and V by 1 base; bases with no gene match: 7. The CDR3 extends over 16 amino acids. Germline loops: CDR1 SGHVS, CDR2 FQNEAQ. In nucleotides, the CDR3 is TGTGCCAGCAGCTTAGATGCTAGCGGGCGGCCCTACGAGCAGTACTTC. It specifies CASSLDASGRPYEQYF.

This clone was counted once. The rearrangement links TRBV7-8 to TRBJ2-5; no definite D call. The J call may be faulty, since TRBJ2-7 better matches the DNA end. CDR1 and CDR2 (germline): SGHVS, FQNEAQ. This CDR3 is 13 amino acids long. The CDR3 DNA sequence: TGTGCCAGCAGCCCCCACGTCTCCTACGAGCAGTACTTC. Its protein product is CASSPHVSYEQYF.

Turning to this clone: A read error may produce the germline difference seen at one junction end. The J gene is TRBJ2-7, the V gene TRBV20-1; D is undetermined. CDR1 is DFQATT, CDR2 SNEGSKA, per germline (reference sequence). This CDR3 comprises 11 residues. The CDR3, as DNA: TGCAGTGCTAGAGAGTCTCCCTTTGCGAACTTC. It is translated as CSARESPFANF.

V is TRBV6-1 and J is TRBJ2-1, with a tentative D call TRBD2 (5 bases). This CDR3 is built from 13 residues. Germline lookup yields CDR1 MNHNS and CDR2 SASEGT. V lost 10 bases, J lost 7 bases, and 17 bases lay in between. CDR3 nucleotides: TGTGCCATCCACCCGGACTGGGTGAATGAGCAGTTCTTC. This gives the protein CAIHPDWVNEQFF.